Described below is a single T cell receptor beta chain sequence and its context. Methods used by the authors: Counts of nucleated cells, estimated from reference gene primer amplification, were obtained. The method was immunoSEQ multiplex PCR; TCRdb's version includes in-frame clones alone and lacks a portion of them. The V and J calls and clone size come from that table; D and trimming were worked out from the DNA. This sample has a few hundred thousand clones; 75% to 90% occur once, and the top ten carry approximately 3.6%. This record comes from a study of blood T cell repertoires in COVID-19. Study as a whole: Italy, Spain and the United States were the sources of the convalescent and acute COVID-19 samples. The analysed material was cDNA or gDNA that came from T cells, B-cell-depleted T cells, or PBMCs.

Looked up from germline, CDR1 is SGHRS and CDR2 is YFSETQ. The CDR3 is made up of 16 amino acids. With V trimmed by 3 bases and J by 4 bases, 7 bases remained unmatched. Sequencing used peripheral blood. The TCR sequence derives from a woman under 30 with acute or convalescent COVID-19. The V call is TRBV5-1, the J call TRBJ2-1; TRBD2 matches at 10 bases. CDR3 residues: CASSSLTSGTYNEQFF. The CDR3 nucleotides read TGCGCCAGCAGCTCCCTTACTAGCGGGACTTACAATGAGCAGTTCTTC.